The entry below gives a single TCR beta chain sequence along with its context. Its antigen is still unknown. Qualities for individual bases were not recorded, and no much larger clone is one base off. Counted from cysteine to phenylalanine, this CDR3 has 18 amino acids. The retained sequence is limited to the CDR3, 54 bases, with the frame set at the first base. CDR1 and CDR2 (SGHRS, YFSETQ) derive from the germline V gene. Trimmed from V: 1 base; trimmed from J: 1 base; junction bases lacking a gene match: 12. Donors were healthy HIV-negative adults with no recently reported acute infections or vaccinations. Every donor was a Caucasian adult residing in Nashville, Tennessee, USA. For unsorted samples, 100 million or so PBMCs were counted, and genomic DNA was extracted using the QIAamp DNA Blood Mini kit. After blood collection by leukapheresis, PBMCs were isolated using Ficoll-Histopaque density gradient centrifugation and then cryopreserved in the vapor phase of liquid nitrogen.

Using the deep immunoSEQ assay, TCR CDR3 regions were amplified from genomic DNA by multiplex PCR. Extracted genomic DNA from each cell subset was distributed evenly across all wells of several immunoSEQ 96-well plates, and each plate was treated as a replicate. For unsorted PBMC, 250 to 350 ng of genomic DNA, equivalent to about 32,000 T cell genomes, went into each replicate PCR. Genomic DNA from unsorted PBMC was sequenced over ten immunoSEQ deep assay plates. Purified libraries were quantified with a Qubit 3.0 fluorometer, sized on a Bioanalyzer 2100, and re-quantified with the KAPA Library Quantification kit. Every immunoSEQ 96-well plate was sequenced on a separate single-read 150-cycle Illumina NextSeq 550 flow cell. In the paper's pipeline: Because the immunoSEQ output included only junctional sequences and no quality scores, the filtering could not be the same as the filtering used for full-length reads. Sequences were annotated with PyIR, a Python wrapper for IgBLAST v1.9, using IMGT germline references to assign V/J genes and CDR3. Reads with weak V/J assignments (E-value above 1e-6), missing CDR3, stop codons, out-of-frame junctions, or ambiguous translated residues were removed. V3J clonotypes were defined as sequences sharing the same inferred V gene, J gene, and CDR3 amino acid sequence. Percentage overlap between repertoires was computed as shared unique clonotypes divided by the size of the smaller repertoire. Richness of each repertoire was evaluated using RTK rarefaction, the Chao1 estimator, and Recon v2.1 estimates of unobserved clonotypes. TCRdb took this table from immuneACCESS and kept in-frame rearrangements with V and J called. Such tables lack part of the clones; where checked against another copy, unresolved V genes explain under half of the gap, and the rest is unexplained. The D gene and trimming were derived from the DNA, and the V and J assignments and clone size from that table. The sample table holds some 530,000 clones, of which approximately 84% were seen once. Roughly 13% of the sample goes to the ten largest clones.

These data are taken from a study of shared clonotypes between healthy human individuals (dated by TCRdb to about 2020). Context from the whole study: Two women and a few men aged 18 to 49 years were included in the cohort. The study deeply sequenced blood TCR repertoires of roughly five healthy adults to estimate repertoire size and the extent of clonotype sharing between individuals. Different laboratories and diverse techniques were used to prepare libraries and sequence TCR repertoires, to increase sequencing depth and limit assay-specific biases. Each donor's leukapheresis produced roughly between roughly 0.85 and 10 billion PBMCs.

The paper's findings and limits, for the study overall: The genetic and exposure-history diversity represented was limited by the small number of donors. Pairwise subsampling led to the expectation that sequencing depth would affect the degree of clonotype sharing among donors. Sampling was restricted to blood, and TCR repertoires in tissue are likely to differ from TCR repertoires in blood.

The sample consisted of PBMCs. The chain uses TRBV5-1 and TRBJ2-7; 9 bases in the junction line up with TRBD2. The TCR comes from a middle-aged woman in good health. Some clones in this sample may be carry-over from other donors' samples. The nucleotide sequence reads as follows: TGCGCCAGCAGCTTGTGGGGACTAGCAGCCCAAGCGTCCTACGAGCAGTACTTC. Its translation reads: CASSLWGLAAQASYEQYF.